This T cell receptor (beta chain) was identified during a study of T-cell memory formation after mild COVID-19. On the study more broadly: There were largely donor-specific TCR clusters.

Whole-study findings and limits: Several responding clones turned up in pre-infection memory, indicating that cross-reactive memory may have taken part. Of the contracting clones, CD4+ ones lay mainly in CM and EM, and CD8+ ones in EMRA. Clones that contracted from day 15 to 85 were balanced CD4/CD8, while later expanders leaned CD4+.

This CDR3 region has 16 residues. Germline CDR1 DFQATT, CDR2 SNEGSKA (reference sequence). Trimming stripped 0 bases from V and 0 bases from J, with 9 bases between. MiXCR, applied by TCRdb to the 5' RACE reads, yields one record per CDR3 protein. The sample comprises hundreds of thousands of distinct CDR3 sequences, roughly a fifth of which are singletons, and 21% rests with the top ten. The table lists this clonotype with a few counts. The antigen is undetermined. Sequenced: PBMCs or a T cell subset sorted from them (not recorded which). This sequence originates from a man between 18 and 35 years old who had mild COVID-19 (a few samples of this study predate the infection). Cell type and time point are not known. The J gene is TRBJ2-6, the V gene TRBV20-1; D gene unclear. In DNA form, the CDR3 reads TGCAGTGCTAGAGATCGTGGAACCTCTGGGGCCAACGTCCTGACTTTC. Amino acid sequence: CSARDRGTSGANVLTF.